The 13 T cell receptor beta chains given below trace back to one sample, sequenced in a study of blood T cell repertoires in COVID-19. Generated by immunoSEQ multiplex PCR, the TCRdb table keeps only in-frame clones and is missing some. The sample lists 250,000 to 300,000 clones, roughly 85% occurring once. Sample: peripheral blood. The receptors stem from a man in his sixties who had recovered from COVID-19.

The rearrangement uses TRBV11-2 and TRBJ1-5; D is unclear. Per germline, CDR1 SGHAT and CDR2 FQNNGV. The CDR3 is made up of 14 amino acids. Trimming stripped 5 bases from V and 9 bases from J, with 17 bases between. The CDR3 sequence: CASSPTSLGGPQHF. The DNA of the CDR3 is TGTGCCAGCAGCCCCACCTCATTAGGAGGGCCCCAGCATTTT.

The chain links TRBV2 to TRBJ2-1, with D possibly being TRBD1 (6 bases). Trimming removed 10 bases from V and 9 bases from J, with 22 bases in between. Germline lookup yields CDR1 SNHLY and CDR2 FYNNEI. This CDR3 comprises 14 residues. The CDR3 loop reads CATTDRNRGGEQFF. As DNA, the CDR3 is TGTGCCACTACGGACAGAAACAGAGGCGGTGAGCAGTTCTTC.

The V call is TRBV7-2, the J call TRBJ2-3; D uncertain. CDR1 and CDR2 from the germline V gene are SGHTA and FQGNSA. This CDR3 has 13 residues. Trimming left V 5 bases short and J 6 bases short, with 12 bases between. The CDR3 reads CASSAPYADTQYF. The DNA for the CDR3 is TGTGCCAGCAGCGCTCCCTACGCCGATACGCAGTATTTT.

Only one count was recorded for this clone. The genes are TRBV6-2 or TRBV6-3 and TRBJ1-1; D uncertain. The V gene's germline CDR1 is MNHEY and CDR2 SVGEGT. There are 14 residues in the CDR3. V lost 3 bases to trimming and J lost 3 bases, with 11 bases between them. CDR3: CASSYQVGDTEAFF. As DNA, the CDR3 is TGTGCCAGCAGTTATCAGGTCGGGGACACTGAAGCTTTCTTT.

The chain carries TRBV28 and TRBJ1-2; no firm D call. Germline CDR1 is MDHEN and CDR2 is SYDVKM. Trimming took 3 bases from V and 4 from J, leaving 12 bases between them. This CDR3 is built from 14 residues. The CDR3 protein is CASSFLSTTYGYTF. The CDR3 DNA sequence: TGTGCCAGCAGTTTTCTGTCGACAACCTATGGCTACACCTTC.

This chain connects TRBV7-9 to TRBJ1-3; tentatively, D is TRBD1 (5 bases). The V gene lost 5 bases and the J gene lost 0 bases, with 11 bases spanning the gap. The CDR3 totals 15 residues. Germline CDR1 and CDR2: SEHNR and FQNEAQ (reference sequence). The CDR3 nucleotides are TGTGCCAGCAGCGCGGACACCTTCTCTGGAAACACCATATATTTT. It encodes CASSADTFSGNTIYF.

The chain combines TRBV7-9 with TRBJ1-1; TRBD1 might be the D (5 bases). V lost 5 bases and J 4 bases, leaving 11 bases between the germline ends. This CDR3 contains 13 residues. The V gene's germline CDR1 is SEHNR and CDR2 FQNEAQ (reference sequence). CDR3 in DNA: TGTGCCAGCAGCCCCGGGGGGTCCACTGAAGCTTTCTTT. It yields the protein CASSPGGSTEAFF.

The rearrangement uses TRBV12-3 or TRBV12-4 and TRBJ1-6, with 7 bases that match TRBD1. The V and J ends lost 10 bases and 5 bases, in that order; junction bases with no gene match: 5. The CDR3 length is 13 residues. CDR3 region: CATAGQHNSPLHF. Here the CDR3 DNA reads TGTGCCACCGCGGGACAGCATAATTCACCCCTCCACTTT.

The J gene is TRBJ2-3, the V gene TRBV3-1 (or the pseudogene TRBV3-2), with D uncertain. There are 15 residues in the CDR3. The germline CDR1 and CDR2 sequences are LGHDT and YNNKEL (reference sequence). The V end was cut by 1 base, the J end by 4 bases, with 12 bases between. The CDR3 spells CASSQVTGFADTQYF. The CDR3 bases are TGTGCCAGCAGCCAAGTTACCGGGTTTGCAGATACGCAGTATTTT.

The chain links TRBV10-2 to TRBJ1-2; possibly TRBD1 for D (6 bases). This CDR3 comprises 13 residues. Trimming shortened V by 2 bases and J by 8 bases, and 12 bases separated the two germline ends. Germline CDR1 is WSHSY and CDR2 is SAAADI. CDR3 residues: CASSEQGLGGYTF. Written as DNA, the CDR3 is TGCGCCAGCAGTGAGCAGGGGCTGGGGGGCTACACCTTC.

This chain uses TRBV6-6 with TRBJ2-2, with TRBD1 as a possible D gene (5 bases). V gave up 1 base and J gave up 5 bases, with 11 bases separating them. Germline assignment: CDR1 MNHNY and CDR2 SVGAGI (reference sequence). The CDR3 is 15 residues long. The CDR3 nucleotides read TGTGCCAGCAGTTACTACGCCGCAGGGACCGGGGAGCTGTTTTTT. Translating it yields CASSYYAAGTGELFF.

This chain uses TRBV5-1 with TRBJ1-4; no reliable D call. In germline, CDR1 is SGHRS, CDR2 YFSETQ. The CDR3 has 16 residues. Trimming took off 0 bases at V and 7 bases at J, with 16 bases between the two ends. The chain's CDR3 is CASSLAPGGRSEKLFF. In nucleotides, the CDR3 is TGCGCCAGCAGCTTGGCCCCGGGAGGGAGGAGTGAAAAACTGTTTTTT.

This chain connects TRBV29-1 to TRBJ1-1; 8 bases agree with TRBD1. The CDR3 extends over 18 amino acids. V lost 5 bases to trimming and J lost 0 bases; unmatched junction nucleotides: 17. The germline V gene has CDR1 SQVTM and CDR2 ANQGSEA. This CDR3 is CSVRSLPRGPGMNTEAFF. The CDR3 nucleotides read TGCAGCGTTCGATCCCTCCCCAGGGGGCCCGGGATGAACACTGAAGCTTTCTTT.